These T cell receptor beta chains were read from a single sample in a study of T-cell reconstitution after alpha-beta-depleted transplantation in children. TCRdb re-called the PCR reads through MiXCR, storing one row per CDR3 protein. The sample records approximately 500,000 distinct CDR3 sequences, over 20% being singletons. The sequences come from PBMCs, collected before TCRalphabeta/CD19-depleted stem cell transplant. These receptors were taken from a boy under three years old with Wiskott-Aldrich syndrome, due to receive a stem cell transplant. Both conserved end residues are trimmed from each CDR3.

CDR3 length: 11; J gene: TRBJ2-3; V gene: TRBV30; CDR3 protein: AWSPWGLGGSV
CDR3 length: 11; J gene: TRBJ1-1; V gene: TRBV20-1; CDR3 protein: SARGHLNTEAF
CDR3 length: 12; J gene: TRBJ1-6; V gene: TRBV12-3/TRBV12-4; CDR3 protein: ASSSPRLNSPLH
CDR3 length: 14; J gene: TRBJ2-1; V gene: TRBV20-1; CDR3 protein: SAIPWVAGDYNEQF
CDR3 length: 12; J gene: TRBJ1-1; V gene: TRBV5-1; CDR3 protein: ASSTQALNTEAF
CDR3 length: 13; J gene: TRBJ2-1; V gene: TRBV20-1; CDR3 protein: SAHPGQGGANEQF
CDR3 length: 11; J gene: TRBJ2-5; V gene: TRBV20-1; CDR3 protein: SAIPGGEETQY
CDR3 length: 9; J gene: TRBJ2-5; V gene: TRBV20-1; CDR3 protein: SERGQETQY
CDR3 length: 13; J gene: TRBJ1-1; V gene: TRBV5-1; CDR3 protein: ASSSTLQGSSEAF
CDR3 length: 13; J gene: TRBJ2-1; V gene: TRBV4-1; CDR3 protein: ASSQSQGAIDEQF
CDR3 length: 15; J gene: TRBJ2-1; V gene: TRBV6-4; CDR3 protein: ASSDLKISGLALEQF
CDR3 length: 11; J gene: TRBJ2-7; V gene: TRBV5-1; CDR3 protein: ASSGGPAYEQY
CDR3 length: 15; J gene: TRBJ2-1; V gene: TRBV27; CDR3 protein: ASSRFRTSGSRDEQF
CDR3 length: 12; J gene: TRBJ1-4; V gene: TRBV12-3/TRBV12-4; CDR3 protein: ASSRDRGTEKLF
CDR3 length: 11; J gene: TRBJ1-3; V gene: TRBV10-3; CDR3 protein: AISGSSGNTIY